This T cell receptor (beta chain) appears in the sequencing data of a study of shared clonotypes between healthy human individuals. Study at large: The cohort had a couple of women and a few men, ages 18 to 49.

The germline V gene has CDR1 SNHLY and CDR2 FYNNEI. Trimming removed 7 bases from V and 4 bases from J, with 23 bases in between. CDR3 length: 17 residues. As originally analysed: In the immunoSEQ data, sequences were junction-only and lacked quality scores, so filtering differed. TCRdb's copy holds only in-frame clones and misses some; the assay was immunoSEQ multiplex PCR. V and J calls and clone size are given by that table; D and trimming were obtained from the DNA. The table includes 550,000 to 800,000 clones, roughly 70% detected once. The study enrolled healthy HIV-negative adults without recent acute infections or vaccinations as donors.

The TCR was taken from a woman aged 25 to 39 in good health. Sample: memory CD4+ T cells sorted from blood. Subset reported: CD45RA-negative fraction. The chain is built from TRBV2 and TRBJ2-4, with a possible D match to TRBD2 (6 bases). As DNA, the CDR3 is TGTGCCAGCAAGATCAGCGGGCAAACCGACATTAAAAACATTCAGTACTTC. The encoded protein is CASKISGQTDIKNIQYF.